This entry lists 5 T cell receptor beta chains sequenced from one sample in a study of blood T cells in healthy people across ages. Sample-barcoded 5' priming and a J-beta primer mix drove a second PCR of roughly 6 to 12 cycles. Via MiXCR, TCRdb re-called the 5' RACE reads, giving one row per CDR3 protein. The data show hundreds of thousands of distinct CDR3 sequences, about a fifth seen once. The sample consisted of blood. These receptors were taken from a man aged 65-85 years in good health.

This clonotype was seen many times. CDR3 DNA: TGCAGCGCAAGGGGGGAGAGTGAAAAACTGTTTTTT. Residues: CSARGESEKLFF. V usage is TRBV20-1 and J usage is TRBJ1-4, with D possibly being TRBD1 (6 bases). CDR1 and CDR2 from the germline V gene are DFQATT and SNEGSKA (reference sequence). This CDR3 contains 12 residues.

This clonotype showed up just once. J is TRBJ1-1 and V is TRBV7-8, with D hard to call. CDR1 is SGHVS, CDR2 FQNEAQ, per germline. The CDR3 has 16 amino acids. With 1 base removed from V and 0 bases from J, the gap between germline ends came to 12 bases. The CDR3 loop reads CASSLGTAGMNTEAFF. In DNA form, the CDR3 reads TGTGCCAGCAGCTTAGGTACTGCGGGGATGAACACTGAAGCTTTCTTT.

This CDR3 is CASRNTGGEDYGYTF. The DNA of the CDR3 is TGTGCCAGCAGGAACACAGGGGGGGAGGACTATGGCTACACCTTC. The V gene is TRBV6-6, the J gene TRBJ1-2; TRBD1 agrees at 8 bases. The germline gives CDR1 MNHNY, CDR2 SVGAGI (reference sequence). V lost 6 bases to trimming and J lost 3 bases; unmatched junction nucleotides: 9. This CDR3 has 15 amino acids.

This chain uses TRBV6-5 with TRBJ1-5; no firm D call. The CDR3 has 14 residues. V dropped 6 bases and J dropped 1 base, with 10 bases sitting between them. Germline V gene data show CDR1 as MNHEY and CDR2 as SVGAGI. CDR3 loop: CASRPGISNQPQHF. The CDR3 DNA is TGTGCCAGCAGACCCGGGATAAGCAATCAGCCCCAGCATTTT.

The CDR3 region is CASRSQGTEAFF. In DNA, the CDR3 is TGTGCCAGCAGATCCCAGGGCACTGAAGCTTTCTTT. The V call is TRBV28, the J call TRBJ1-1; D perhaps matches TRBD1 (5 bases). Germline V gene lookup returns CDR1 MDHEN and CDR2 SYDVKM. The V end was cut by 6 bases, the J end by 4 bases, with 9 bases between. This CDR3 is 12 amino acids long.